The 18 T cell receptor beta chains below were found in one sample sequenced in a study of cytomegalovirus exposure and HLA in healthy donors. PCR used 60 Vbeta primers and 13 Jbeta primers. The data were produced by immunoSEQ multiplex PCR, yet TCRdb's version contains in-frame clones alone and is incomplete. This table has hundreds of thousands of clones, around 76% appearing once. Sequenced material: PBMCs. The source of these receptors is a man between 40 and 49 years old in good health and CMV-seropositive.

The chain uses TRBV28 and TRBJ2-7; weak D call: TRBD1 (6 bases). The germline gives CDR1 MDHEN, CDR2 SYDVKM. CDR3 length: 15 residues. Deletions cut 4 bases from V and 0 bases from J, with 13 bases between. CDR3 nucleotide sequence: TGTGCCAGCAGTTCGGGACAATCGAGCTCCTACGAGCAGTACTTC. Its translation is CASSSGQSSSYEQYF.

The chain employs TRBV6-6 and TRBJ2-7, with 7 bases identical to TRBD2. Germline lookup yields CDR1 MNHNY and CDR2 SVGAGI (reference sequence). This CDR3 contains 13 residues. Trimming cost V 6 bases and J 2 bases; bases outside gene matches: 4. CDR3 sequence (DNA): TGTGCCAGCAGGGGGGGGTCCACCTACGAGCAGTACGTC. It is translated as CASRGGSTYEQYV.

The chain has TRBV7-3 and TRBJ2-1; 13 bases line up with TRBD2. Trimming took 5 bases from V and 5 from J; bases not matched to a gene: 9. Germline V CDR1 and CDR2: SGHTA, FQGTGA. There are 17 residues in the CDR3. The CDR3 DNA is TGTGCCAGCAGCCCCCGGGTACTAGCGGGAGGGAACAATGAGCAGTTCTTC. Translating it yields CASSPRVLAGGNNEQFF.

The chain couples TRBV4-2 to TRBJ1-1; a possible D gene is TRBD1 (5 bases). The CDR3 is made up of 13 amino acids. V was clipped by 0 bases and J by 3 bases, with 5 bases between them. The germline CDR1 and CDR2 sequences are LGHNA and YNFKEQ. The CDR3 DNA is TGTGCCAGCAGCCAAGACAGGGACACTGAAGCTTTCTTT. As protein: CASSQDRDTEAFF.

The sample holds a few counts of this clone. This chain joins TRBV27 and TRBJ1-2; tentative D call: TRBD1 (6 bases). The CDR3 runs 15 residues. Germline CDR1 is MNHEY and CDR2 is SMNVEV (reference sequence). Trimming stripped 2 bases from V and 4 bases from J, with 14 bases between. The CDR3 here is CASSLKGGGSYGYTF. The CDR3 nucleotides are TGTGCCAGCAGTTTAAAGGGAGGGGGGTCCTATGGCTACACCTTC.

The rearrangement links TRBV7-2 to TRBJ2-3, with 7 bases identical to TRBD2. J gave up 6 bases and V 4 bases, and 4 bases lay outside the gene matches. The CDR3 contains 13 residues. The germline gives CDR1 SGHTA, CDR2 FQGNSA. CDR3: CASSSGGTDTQYF. CDR3 bases: TGTGCCAGCAGCTCCGGGGGGACTGATACGCAGTATTTT.

With regard to this clone: Within the sample, other DNA sequences also encode this same CDR3. The genes are TRBV27 and TRBJ1-1, with 9 bases lining up with TRBD1. Germline lookup yields CDR1 MNHEY and CDR2 SMNVEV (reference sequence). This CDR3 comprises 14 residues. Germline trimming cut 5 bases from V and 3 bases from J; bases unmatched to any gene: 4. For the CDR3, the DNA is TGTGCCAGCAGTCTGACAGGGGGGGACACTGAAGCTTTCTTT. It codes for CASSLTGGDTEAFF.

This chain connects TRBV30 to TRBJ2-7; 8 nucleotides agree with TRBD1. CDR3 length: 13 residues. Germline CDR1 is GTSNPN and CDR2 is SVGIG (reference sequence). V was pared by 2 bases and J by 2 bases, with 2 bases of the junction left unmatched. In nucleotides, the CDR3 is TGTGCCTGGAGTACAGGGGGAGCCTACGAGCAGTACGTC. This encodes CAWSTGGAYEQYV.

The chain recombines TRBV7-8 with TRBJ1-1, with TRBD1 identical over 9 bases. The V segment lost 2 bases and the J segment 1 base; nucleotides outside the gene matches: 11. CDR3 length: 18 amino acids. From germline, CDR1 is SGHVS and CDR2 FQNEAQ. Written as DNA, the CDR3 is TGTGCCAGCAGCTTAAGCTTAGGCTCGGGACAGGGGAACACTGAAGCTTTCTTT. It yields the protein CASSLSLGSGQGNTEAFF.

The chain uses TRBV11-2 and TRBJ2-1; no reliable D call. Trimming stripped 0 bases from V and 0 bases from J, with 12 bases between. Germline values: CDR1 SGHAT, CDR2 FQNNGV. This CDR3 has 17 amino acids. CDR3 bases: TGTGCCAGCAGCTTAGATCTTCATTGGAGCTCCTACAATGAGCAGTTCTTC. This gives the protein CASSLDLHWSSYNEQFF.

This clone was counted between two and nine times. V gene TRBV12-5 combines with J gene TRBJ1-3, with 8 positions matching TRBD1. The CDR3 has 15 residues. Germline-derived CDR1 and CDR2 are LGHNT and FRNRAP. After removal of 5 bases from V and 4 bases from J, the junction contained 7 bases not matched to a gene. The CDR3 region has the DNA TGTGCTAGTGGTCTCGGACAGGGAGGCGGAAACACCATATATTTT. It yields the protein CASGLGQGGGNTIYF.

In this sample, this clone turned up once. Here the CDR3 reads CASSLRLAGAADTQYF. The CDR3 bases are TGTGCCAGCAGCCTGCGACTAGCGGGAGCAGCAGATACGCAGTATTTT. The V call is TRBV5-4, the J call TRBJ2-3, with 12 nucleotides matching TRBD2. Trimming cost V 4 bases and J 4 bases; bases outside gene matches: 7. Germline V gives CDR1 SGHNT, CDR2 YYREEE (reference sequence). The CDR3 is 16 amino acids. The complete variable domain, with remaining parts taken from reference TRBV5-4 and TRBJ2-3, reads ETGVTQSPTHLIKTRGQQVTLRCSSQSGHNTVSWYQQALGQGPQFIFQYYREEENGRGNFPPRFSGLQFPNYSSELNVNALELDDSALYLCASSLRLAGAADTQYFGPGTRLTVL.

The rearrangement links TRBV10-2 to TRBJ2-3; 7 positions agree with TRBD2. Germline V gene data show CDR1 as WSHSY and CDR2 as SAAADI. The CDR3 is 14 residues long. The J segment lost 2 bases and the V segment lost 6 bases, leaving 5 bases of the junction unmatched. The CDR3 region is CASRGGALTDTQYF. The CDR3 DNA reads as TGCGCCAGCAGGGGAGGGGCCCTCACAGATACGCAGTATTTT.

The chain combines TRBV6-1 with TRBJ2-5; 12 nucleotides align to TRBD2. CDR1 is MNHNS, CDR2 SASEGT, per germline. The CDR3 has 15 residues. J was trimmed by 4 bases and V by 2 bases; bases with no gene match: 2. In DNA, the CDR3 is TGTGCCAGCAGTGAACTAGCGGGAGGGCCAGAGACCCAGTACTTC. Protein product: CASSELAGGPETQYF.

V usage is TRBV5-1 and J usage is TRBJ2-6; 7 bases align to TRBD1. Germline V gene sequence: CDR1 SGHRS, CDR2 YFSETQ. CDR3 length: 15 residues. J was trimmed by 1 base and V by 4 bases; bases with no gene match: 2. The CDR3 sequence: CASSAGGSGANVLTF. The CDR3 DNA follows: TGCGCCAGCAGCGCAGGGGGATCTGGGGCCAACGTCCTGACTTTC.

The rearrangement links TRBV5-1 to TRBJ2-3; 8 bases are a match to TRBD2. CDR1 and CDR2 (germline): SGHRS, YFSETQ. This CDR3 is built from 14 residues. Unmatched junction bases numbered 9, after V lost 5 bases and J lost 7 bases. CDR3 nucleotide sequence: TGCGCCAGCAGTGTGAGCGGGAGTAGGTATACGCAGTATTTT. It yields the protein CASSVSGSRYTQYF.

This clone has only a few counts. V is TRBV30 and J is TRBJ2-2, with TRBD1 matching 8 bases. The CDR3 runs to 15 residues. Germline values: CDR1 GTSNPN, CDR2 SVGIG (reference sequence). V gave up 5 bases and J gave up 3 bases; unmatched junction bases: 8. The chain's CDR3 is CAWAKQGVDTGELFF. The CDR3 nucleotides are TGTGCCTGGGCTAAACAGGGGGTCGACACCGGGGAGCTGTTTTTT. The variable domain in full, with the rest retrieved from reference TRBV30 and TRBJ2-2, is SQTIHQWPATLVQPVGSPLSLECTVEGTSNPNLYWYRQAAGRGLQLLFYSVGIGQISSEVPQNLSASRPQDRQFILSSKKLLLSDSGFYLCAWAKQGVDTGELFFGEGSRLTVL.

The V and J genes are TRBV4-2 and TRBJ2-3; 9 bases map to TRBD2. Unmatched junction bases numbered 3, after V lost 0 bases and J lost 2 bases. There are 16 residues in the CDR3. The V gene's germline CDR1 is LGHNA and CDR2 YNFKEQ. In nucleotides, the CDR3 is TGTGCCAGCAGCCAAGATGCTAGCGGGGTCACAGATACGCAGTATTTT. Its protein is CASSQDASGVTDTQYF.